The entry that follows covers one TCR beta chain sequence. Noted time point: peripheral blood 6 weeks after treatment start. The sample comes from a study of PD-L1 blockade in urothelial cancer. Study details: The researchers analyzed blood 3 weeks (second dose) and 6 weeks after treatment start.

The V and J ends lost 5 bases and 7 bases respectively, with 17 bases between them. Germline V gene data show CDR1 as SGHTA and CDR2 as FQGTGA. The CDR3 length is 14 residues. Synthetic TCR analog templates were added to each PCR reaction. Profiled with immunoSEQ multiplex PCR; TCRdb holds only in-frame clones, not every one. The table records around 50,000 clones, more than 75% of them present only once. The TCR comes from a man in his fifties or sixties with urothelial cancer. Sequenced material: PBMCs, taken around atezolizumab (anti-PD-L1) treatment. The chain recombines TRBV7-3 with TRBJ1-2; D possibly corresponds to TRBD1 (6 bases). CDR3 sequence (DNA): TGTGCCAGCAGCCGCCGAGGGGGGGGCCCTGGCTACACCTTC. It encodes CASSRRGGGPGYTF.